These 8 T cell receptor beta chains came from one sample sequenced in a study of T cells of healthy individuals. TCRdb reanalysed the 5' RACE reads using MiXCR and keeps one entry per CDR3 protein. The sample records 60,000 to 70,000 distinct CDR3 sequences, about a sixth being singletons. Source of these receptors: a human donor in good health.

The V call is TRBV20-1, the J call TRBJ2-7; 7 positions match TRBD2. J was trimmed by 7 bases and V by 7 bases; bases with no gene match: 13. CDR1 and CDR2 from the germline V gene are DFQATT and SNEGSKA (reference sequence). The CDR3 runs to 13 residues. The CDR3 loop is CSVGLPWEGEQYF. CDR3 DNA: TGCAGTGTTGGGCTACCCTGGGAGGGAGAGCAGTACTTC.

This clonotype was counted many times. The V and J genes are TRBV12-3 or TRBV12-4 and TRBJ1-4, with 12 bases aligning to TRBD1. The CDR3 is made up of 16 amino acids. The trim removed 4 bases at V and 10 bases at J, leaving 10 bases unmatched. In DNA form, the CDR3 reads TGTGCCAGCAGTTCCGGGACAGGGGGCTTCAGCCGAAAACTGTTTTTT. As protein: CASSSGTGGFSRKLFF.

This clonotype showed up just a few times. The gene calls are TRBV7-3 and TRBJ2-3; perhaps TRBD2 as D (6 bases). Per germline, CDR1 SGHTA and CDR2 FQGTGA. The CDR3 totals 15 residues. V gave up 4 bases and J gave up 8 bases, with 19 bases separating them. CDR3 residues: CASSSRLGNGGTQYF. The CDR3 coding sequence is TGTGCCAGCAGCTCCCGGTTGGGCAACGGGGGTACGCAGTATTTT.

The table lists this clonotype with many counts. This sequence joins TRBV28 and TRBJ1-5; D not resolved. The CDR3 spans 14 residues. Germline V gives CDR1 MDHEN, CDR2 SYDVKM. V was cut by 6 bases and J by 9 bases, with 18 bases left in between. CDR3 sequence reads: CASRDNGITSPQHF. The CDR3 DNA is TGTGCCAGCAGAGACAACGGGATCACGTCGCCCCAGCATTTT.

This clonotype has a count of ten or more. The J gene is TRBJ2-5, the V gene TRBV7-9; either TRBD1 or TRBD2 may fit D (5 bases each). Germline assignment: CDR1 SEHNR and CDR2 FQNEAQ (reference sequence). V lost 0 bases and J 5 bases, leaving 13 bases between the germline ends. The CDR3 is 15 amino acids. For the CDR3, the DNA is TGTGCCAGCAGCTTAGCGGGACCAACGGAGGAGACCCAGTACTTC. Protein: CASSLAGPTEETQYF.

This chain's CDR3 is CASSGLAGLDTQYF. CDR3 sequence (DNA): TGTGCCAGCTCGGGACTAGCGGGACTGGATACGCAGTATTTT. This sequence joins TRBV2 and TRBJ2-3; TRBD2 matches 13 bases. Germline V gene data show CDR1 as SNHLY and CDR2 as FYNNEI. The CDR3 covers 14 residues. Germline trimming cut 8 bases from V and 6 bases from J; bases unmatched to any gene: 5.

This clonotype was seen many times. The CDR3 region has the DNA TGTGCCAGCAGCCAGAGAGGTTTGGCTGAAGCTTTCTTT. Translation gives CASSQRGLAEAFF. This rearrangement joins TRBV3-1 to TRBJ1-1; D is unclear. The V gene lost 3 bases and the J gene lost 6 bases, with 11 bases spanning the gap. Looked up from germline, CDR1 is LGHDT and CDR2 is YNNKEL (reference sequence). The CDR3 runs to 13 residues. The entire variable domain, with the rest obtained from reference TRBV3-1 and TRBJ1-1, is as follows: DTAVSQTPKYLVTQMGNDKSIKCEQNLGHDTMYWYKQDSKKFLKIMFSYNNKELIINETVPNRFSPKSPDKAHLNLHINSLELGDSAVYFCASSQRGLAEAFFGQGTRLTVV.

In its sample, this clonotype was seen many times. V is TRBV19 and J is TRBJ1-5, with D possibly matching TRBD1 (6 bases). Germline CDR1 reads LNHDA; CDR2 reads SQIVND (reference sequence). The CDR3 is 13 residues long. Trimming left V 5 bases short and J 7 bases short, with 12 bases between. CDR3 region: CASSQQGGQPQHF. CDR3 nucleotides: TGTGCCAGTAGTCAACAGGGCGGGCAGCCCCAGCATTTT.